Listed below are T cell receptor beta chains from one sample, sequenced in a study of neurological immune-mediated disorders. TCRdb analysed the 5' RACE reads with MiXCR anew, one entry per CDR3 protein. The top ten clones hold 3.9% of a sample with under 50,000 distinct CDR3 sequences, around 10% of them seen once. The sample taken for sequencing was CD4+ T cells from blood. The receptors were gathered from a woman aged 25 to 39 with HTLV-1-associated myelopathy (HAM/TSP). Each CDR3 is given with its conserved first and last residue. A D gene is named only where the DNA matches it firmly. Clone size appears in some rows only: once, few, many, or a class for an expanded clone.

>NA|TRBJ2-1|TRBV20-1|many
TGCAGTGCTAGCCCCGGGAGCTCCTACAATGAGCAGTTCTTC
CSASPGSSYNEQFF
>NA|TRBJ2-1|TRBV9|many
TGTGCCAGCAGCTCCCTCCGCCAAACGAAATTTAGTGAGCAGTTCTTC
CASSSLRQTKFSEQFF
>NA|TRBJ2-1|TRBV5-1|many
TGCGCCAGCAGCTCCCAGGGGAATGAGCAGTTCTTC
CASSSQGNEQFF
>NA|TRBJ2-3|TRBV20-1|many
TGCAGTGCTAGAGTATCCCGGTCCCGCACAGATACGCAGTATTTT
CSARVSRSRTDTQYF
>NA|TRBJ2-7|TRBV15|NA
TGTGCCACCATCAGAGATTACGGCTACGATCAGTACTTC
CATIRDYGYDQYF
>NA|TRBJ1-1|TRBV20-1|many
TGCAGTACACATGGGCTGAACACTGAAGCTTTCTTT
CSTHGLNTEAFF
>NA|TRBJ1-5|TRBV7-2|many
TGTGCCAGCAGCTTAGGGGGGGGGTATCAGCCCCAGCATTTT
CASSLGGGYQPQHF
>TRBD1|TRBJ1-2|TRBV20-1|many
TGCAGTGCTAGAGACCGGACAGGATTGGATGGCTACACCTTC
CSARDRTGLDGYTF
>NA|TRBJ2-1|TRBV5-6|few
NA
CASSFYICSASGTSGGAVEQFF
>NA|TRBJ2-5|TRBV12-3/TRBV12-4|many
TGTGCCAGCAGTTTCACAGACCAAGAGACCCAGTACTTC
CASSFTDQETQYF
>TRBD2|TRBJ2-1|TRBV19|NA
TGTGCCAGTAGTAGCGGGAGCCCCGGGCTCGGCAATGAGCAGTTCTTC
CASSSGSPGLGNEQFF
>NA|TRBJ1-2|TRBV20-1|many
TGCAGTGCTAGAGGTTGGGGGCATGGCTACACCTTC
CSARGWGHGYTF
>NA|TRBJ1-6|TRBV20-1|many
TGCAGTGCTAGGACCCCGCACAGAGAGAATTCACCCCTCCACTTT
CSARTPHRENSPLHF
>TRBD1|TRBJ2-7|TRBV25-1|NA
TGTGCCAGCAGCCGGGACAGCGGCCCCTACGAGCAGTACTTC
CASSRDSGPYEQYF
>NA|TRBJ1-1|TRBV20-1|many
TGCAGTGCTAGTTTGTCAGGGAGGGCCACTGAAGCTTTCTTT
CSASLSGRATEAFF
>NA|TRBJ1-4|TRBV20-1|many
TGCAGTGCAATGACCTCGGCCGGTGAAAAACTGTTTTTT
CSAMTSAGEKLFF
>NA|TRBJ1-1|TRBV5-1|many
TGCGCCAGCAGCTTGGCCGGCGGGTTGTCCGCTGAAGCTTTCTTT
CASSLAGGLSAEAFF
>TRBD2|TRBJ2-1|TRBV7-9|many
TGTGCCAGCAGCCTCGGGGGGGGAAACAATGAGCAGTTCTTC
CASSLGGGNNEQFF
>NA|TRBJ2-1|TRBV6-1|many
TGTGCCACCCCCACAGGACCCTCGCGCCCATACAATGAGCAGTTCTTC
CATPTGPSRPYNEQFF
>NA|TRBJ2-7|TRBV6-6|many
NA
CASSSSTGLSYEQYF
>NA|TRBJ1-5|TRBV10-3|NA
TGTAACATCATCCGGACCCAGCCCCAGCATTTT
CNIIRTQPQHF
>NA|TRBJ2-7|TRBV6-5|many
TGTGCCAGCAGCTTCATCCTAGCAGGCTCCTCCTACGAGCAGTACTTC
CASSFILAGSSYEQYF
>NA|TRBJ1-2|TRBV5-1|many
TGCGCCAGCAGCCCCGACACAAACTATGGCTACACCTTC
CASSPDTNYGYTF
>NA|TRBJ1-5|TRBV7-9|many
TGTGCCAGCAGCCTTGACAATGGCAATCAGCCCCAGCATTTT
CASSLDNGNQPQHF
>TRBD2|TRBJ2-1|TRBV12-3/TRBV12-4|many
TGTGCCAGCAGTTTGGAAGCTCGATTGACTAGCGGGTACTCCTACAATGAGCAGTTCTTC
CASSLEARLTSGYSYNEQFF
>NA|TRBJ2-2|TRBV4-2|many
TGTGCCAGCAGCCAAGGGACCGGGACGCTCACCGGGGAGCTGTTTTTT
CASSQGTGTLTGELFF
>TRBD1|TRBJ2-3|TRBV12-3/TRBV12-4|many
TGTGCCAGCAAAGGACAGGGCACAGATACGCAGTATTTT
CASKGQGTDTQYF
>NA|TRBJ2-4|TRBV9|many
TGTGCCAGCAGCGTGCTCTCAGGACCAGAAAACATTCAGTACTTC
CASSVLSGPENIQYF
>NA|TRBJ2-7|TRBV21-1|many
TGTGCCAGCACCGAATCAGGTAATAAACCCTACGAGCAGTACTTC
CASTESGNKPYEQYF
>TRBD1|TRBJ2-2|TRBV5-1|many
TGCGCCAGCAGCCCGGGACAGTCGGTTTACCGGGAGCTGTTTTTT
CASSPGQSVYRELFF
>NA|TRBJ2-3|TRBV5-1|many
TGCGCCAGCAGTAGAAGCGGTTCTAGCACAGATACGCAGTATTTT
CASSRSGSSTDTQYF
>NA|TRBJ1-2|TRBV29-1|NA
TGCAGCGTCCAAGGGAGCGCGAAGGTGTATAACTATGGCTACACCTTC
CSVQGSAKVYNYGYTF
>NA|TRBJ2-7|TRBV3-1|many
TGTGCCAGCAGCCCGGGACGAAGGAACTACGAGCAGTACTTC
CASSPGRRNYEQYF
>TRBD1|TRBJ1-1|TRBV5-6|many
TGTGCCAGCAGGGCACGGGACAGGGGGAACACTGAAGCTTTCTTT
CASRARDRGNTEAFF
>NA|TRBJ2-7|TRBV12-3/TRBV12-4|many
TGTGCCAGCAGTTTTTACGGGACCGCCTACGAGCAGTACTTC
CASSFYGTAYEQYF
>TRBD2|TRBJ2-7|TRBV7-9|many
TGTGCCAGCAGCCTGGAGGGCGGGGGGTCCTTTTACGAGCAGTACTTC
CASSLEGGGSFYEQYF
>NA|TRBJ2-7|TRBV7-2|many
TGTGCCAGCAGCGTAGGAGGGGCAGTGGTCGAGCAGTACTTC
CASSVGGAVVEQYF
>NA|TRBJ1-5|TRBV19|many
TGTGCCAGTAGTCCAGACCCACACTCCCTTCAGCCCCAGCATTTT
CASSPDPHSLQPQHF
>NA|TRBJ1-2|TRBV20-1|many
TGCAGTGCTAGGGCTCGGACAGAATATGGCTACACCTTC
CSARARTEYGYTF
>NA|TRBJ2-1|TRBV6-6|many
TGTGCCAGCAGTTACTCGATATTAGAGCGCTCCTACAATGAGCAGTTCTTC
CASSYSILERSYNEQFF
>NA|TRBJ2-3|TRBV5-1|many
TGCGCCAGCAGCCCGGAGACAGCGGATACGCAGTATTTT
CASSPETADTQYF
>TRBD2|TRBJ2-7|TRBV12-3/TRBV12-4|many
TGTGCCAGCAGCATAAGCGGGGTTGCCTACGAGCAGTACTTC
CASSISGVAYEQYF
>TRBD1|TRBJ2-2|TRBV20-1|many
TGCAGTGCTAGTAAAGGGGGCAATACCGGGGAGCTGTTTTTT
CSASKGGNTGELFF
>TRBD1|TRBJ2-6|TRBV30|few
TGTGCCTATGAACCGGGACAGGGGTACTCTGGGGCCAACGTCCTGACTTTC
CAYEPGQGYSGANVLTF
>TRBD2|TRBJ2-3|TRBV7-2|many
TGTGCCAGCAGCTTTAGACTAGCGGGGGGGCCGGGCACAGATACGCAGTATTTT
CASSFRLAGGPGTDTQYF
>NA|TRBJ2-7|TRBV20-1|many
TGCAGTGCTAGTGATAATCCGGGACCTTCCTACGAGCAGTACTTC
CSASDNPGPSYEQYF
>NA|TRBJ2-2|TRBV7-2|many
TGTGCCAGCAGCTTACAAAGGGAGCTGTTTTTT
CASSLQRELFF
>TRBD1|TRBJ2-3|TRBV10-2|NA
TGCGCCAGCAGTGAATGGGCAGGGGGCAAGGACACAGATACGCAGTATTTT
CASSEWAGGKDTDTQYF
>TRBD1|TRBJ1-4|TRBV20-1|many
TGCAGTGCTAGAGAGGGTGGGACAGGGAACGAAAAACTGTTTTTT
CSAREGGTGNEKLFF